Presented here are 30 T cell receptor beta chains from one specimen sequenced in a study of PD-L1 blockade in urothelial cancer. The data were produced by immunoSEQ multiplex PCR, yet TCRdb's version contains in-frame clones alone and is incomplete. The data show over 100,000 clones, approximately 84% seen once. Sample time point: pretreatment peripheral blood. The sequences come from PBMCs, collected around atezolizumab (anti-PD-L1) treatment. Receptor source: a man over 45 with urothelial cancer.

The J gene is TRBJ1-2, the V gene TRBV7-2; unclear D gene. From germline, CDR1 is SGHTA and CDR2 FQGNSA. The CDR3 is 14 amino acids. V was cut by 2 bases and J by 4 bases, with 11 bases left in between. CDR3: CASSLPGLSYGYTF. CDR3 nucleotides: TGTGCCAGCAGCTTACCCGGACTGAGCTATGGCTACACCTTC.

CDR3: CASLDSREYGYTF. The CDR3 region has the DNA TGTGCCAGCCTGGACAGCAGGGAGTATGGCTACACCTTC. The gene calls are TRBV28 and TRBJ1-2; a possible D gene is TRBD1 (6 bases). This CDR3 region has 13 residues. Germline CDR1 is MDHEN and CDR2 is SYDVKM. Deletions cut 8 bases from V and 5 bases from J, with 15 bases between.

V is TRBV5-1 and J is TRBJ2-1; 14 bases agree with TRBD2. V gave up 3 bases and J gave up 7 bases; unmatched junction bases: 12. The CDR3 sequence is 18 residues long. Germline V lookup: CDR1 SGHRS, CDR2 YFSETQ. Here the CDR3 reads CASSSGLAGGVGLNEQFF. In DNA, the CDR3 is TGCGCCAGCAGCTCTGGACTAGCGGGAGGTGTTGGGTTGAATGAGCAGTTCTTC.

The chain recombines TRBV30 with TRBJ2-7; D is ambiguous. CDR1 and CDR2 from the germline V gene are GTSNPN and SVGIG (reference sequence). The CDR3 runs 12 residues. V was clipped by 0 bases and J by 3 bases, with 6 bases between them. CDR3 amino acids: CAWSVLLYEQYF. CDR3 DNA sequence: TGTGCCTGGAGTGTACTCCTCTACGAGCAGTACTTC.

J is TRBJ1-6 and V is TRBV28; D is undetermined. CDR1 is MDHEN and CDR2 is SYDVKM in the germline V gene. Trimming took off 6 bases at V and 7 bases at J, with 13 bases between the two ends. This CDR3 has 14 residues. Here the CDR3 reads CASSLINRNSPLHF. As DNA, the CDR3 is TGTGCCAGCAGCCTGATAAACCGGAATTCACCCCTCCACTTT.

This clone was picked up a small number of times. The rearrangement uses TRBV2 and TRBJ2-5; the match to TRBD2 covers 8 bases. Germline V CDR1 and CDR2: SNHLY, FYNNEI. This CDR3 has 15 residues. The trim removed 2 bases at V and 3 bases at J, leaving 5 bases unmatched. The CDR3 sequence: CASSEWTSYEETQYF. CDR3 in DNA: TGTGCCAGCAGTGAATGGACTAGCTATGAAGAGACCCAGTACTTC.

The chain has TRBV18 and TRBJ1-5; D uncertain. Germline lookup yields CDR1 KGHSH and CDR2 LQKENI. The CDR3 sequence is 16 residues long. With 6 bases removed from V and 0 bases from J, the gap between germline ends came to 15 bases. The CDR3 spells CASSQAGGYSNQPQHF. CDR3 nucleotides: TGTGCCAGCTCCCAGGCCGGAGGGTATAGCAATCAGCCCCAGCATTTT.

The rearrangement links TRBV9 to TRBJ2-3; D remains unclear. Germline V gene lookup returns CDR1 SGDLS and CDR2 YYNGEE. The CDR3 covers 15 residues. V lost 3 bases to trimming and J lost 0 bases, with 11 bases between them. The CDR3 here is CASSETPTSTDTQYF. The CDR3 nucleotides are TGTGCCAGCAGCGAAACCCCCACTAGCACAGATACGCAGTATTTT. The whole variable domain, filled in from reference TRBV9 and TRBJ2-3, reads DSGVTQTPKHLITATGQRVTLRCSPRSGDLSVYWYQQSLDQGLQFLIQYYNGEERAKGNILERFSAQQFPDLHSELNLSSLELGDSALYFCASSETPTSTDTQYFGPGTRLTVL.

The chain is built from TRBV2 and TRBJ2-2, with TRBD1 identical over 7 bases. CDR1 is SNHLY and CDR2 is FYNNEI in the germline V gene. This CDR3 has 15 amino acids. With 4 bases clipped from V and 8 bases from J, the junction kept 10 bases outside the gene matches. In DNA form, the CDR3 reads TGTGCCAGCAGTGGGTGGGGACAGTCGGCTGGGGAGCTGTTTTTT. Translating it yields CASSGWGQSAGELFF.

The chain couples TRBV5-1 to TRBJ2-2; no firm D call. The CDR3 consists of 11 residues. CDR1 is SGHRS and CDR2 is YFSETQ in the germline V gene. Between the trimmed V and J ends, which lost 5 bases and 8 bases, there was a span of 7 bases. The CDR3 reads CASSLAGELFF. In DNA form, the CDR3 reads TGCGCCAGCAGTCTCGCGGGGGAGCTGTTTTTT.

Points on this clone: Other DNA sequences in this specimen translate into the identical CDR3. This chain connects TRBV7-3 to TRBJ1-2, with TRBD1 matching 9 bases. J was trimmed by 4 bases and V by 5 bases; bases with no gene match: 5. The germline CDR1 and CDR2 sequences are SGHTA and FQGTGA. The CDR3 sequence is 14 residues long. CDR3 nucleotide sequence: TGTGCCAGCAGCCCCGGGACAGGGTCCTATGGCTACACCTTC. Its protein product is CASSPGTGSYGYTF.

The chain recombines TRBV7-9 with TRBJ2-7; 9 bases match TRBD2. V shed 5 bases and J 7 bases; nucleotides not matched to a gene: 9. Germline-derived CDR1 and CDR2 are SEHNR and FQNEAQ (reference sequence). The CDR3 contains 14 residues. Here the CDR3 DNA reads TGTGCCAGCAGCCCCGGCGGGGGGGTTGGGGAGCAGTACTTC. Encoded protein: CASSPGGGVGEQYF.

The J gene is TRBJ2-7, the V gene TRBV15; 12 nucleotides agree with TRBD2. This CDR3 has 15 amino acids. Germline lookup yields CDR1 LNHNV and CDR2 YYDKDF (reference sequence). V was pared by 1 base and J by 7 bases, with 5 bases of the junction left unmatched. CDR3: CATSRGGLAGGEQYF. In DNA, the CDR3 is TGTGCCACCAGCAGAGGCGGGCTAGCGGGAGGGGAGCAGTACTTC.

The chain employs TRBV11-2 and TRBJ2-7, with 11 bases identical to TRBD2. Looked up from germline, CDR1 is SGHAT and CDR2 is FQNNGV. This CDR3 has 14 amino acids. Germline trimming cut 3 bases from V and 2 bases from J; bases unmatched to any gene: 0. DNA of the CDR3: TGTGCCAGCAGCTTGGGACTAGCGGCCTACGAGCAGTACTTC. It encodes CASSLGLAAYEQYF.

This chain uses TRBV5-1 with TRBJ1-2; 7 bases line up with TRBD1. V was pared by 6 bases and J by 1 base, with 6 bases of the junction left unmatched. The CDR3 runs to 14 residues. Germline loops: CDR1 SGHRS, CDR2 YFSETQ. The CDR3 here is CASTGTVSNYGYTF. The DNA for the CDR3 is TGCGCCAGCACCGGGACAGTTAGTAACTATGGCTACACCTTC.

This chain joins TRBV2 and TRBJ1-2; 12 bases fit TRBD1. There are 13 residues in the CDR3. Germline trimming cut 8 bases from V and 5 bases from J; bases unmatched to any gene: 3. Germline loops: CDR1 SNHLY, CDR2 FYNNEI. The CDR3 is CASGTGGGYGYTF. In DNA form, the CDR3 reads TGTGCCAGCGGGACAGGGGGCGGTTATGGCTACACCTTC.

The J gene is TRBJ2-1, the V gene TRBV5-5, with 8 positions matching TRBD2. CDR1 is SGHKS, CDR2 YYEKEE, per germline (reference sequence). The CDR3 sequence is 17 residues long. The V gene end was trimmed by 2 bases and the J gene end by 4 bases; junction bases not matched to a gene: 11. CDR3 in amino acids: CASSFSGGAGRYNEQFF. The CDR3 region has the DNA TGTGCCAGCAGCTTCTCGGGGGGGGCAGGTCGATACAATGAGCAGTTCTTC.

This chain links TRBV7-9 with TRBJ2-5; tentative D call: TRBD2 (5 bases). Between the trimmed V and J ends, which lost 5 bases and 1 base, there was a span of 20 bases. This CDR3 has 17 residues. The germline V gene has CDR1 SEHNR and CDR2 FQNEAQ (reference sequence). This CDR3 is CASSGLGQTILQETQYF. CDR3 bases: TGTGCCAGCAGCGGGTTGGGTCAGACTATCCTCCAAGAGACCCAGTACTTC.

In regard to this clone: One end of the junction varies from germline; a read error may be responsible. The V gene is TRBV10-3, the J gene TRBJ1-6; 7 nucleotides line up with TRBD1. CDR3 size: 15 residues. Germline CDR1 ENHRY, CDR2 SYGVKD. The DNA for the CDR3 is TGTGCCAGCAGTCAGAGACAGGGTAAAAACTCACCCCTCCACTTT. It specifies CASSQRQGKNSPLHF.

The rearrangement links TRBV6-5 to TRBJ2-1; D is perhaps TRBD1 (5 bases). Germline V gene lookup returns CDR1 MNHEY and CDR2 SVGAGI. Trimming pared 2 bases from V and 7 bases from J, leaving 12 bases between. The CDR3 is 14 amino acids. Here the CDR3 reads CASSYGAGKNEQFF. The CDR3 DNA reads TGTGCCAGCAGTTACGGCGCAGGGAAGAATGAGCAGTTCTTC.

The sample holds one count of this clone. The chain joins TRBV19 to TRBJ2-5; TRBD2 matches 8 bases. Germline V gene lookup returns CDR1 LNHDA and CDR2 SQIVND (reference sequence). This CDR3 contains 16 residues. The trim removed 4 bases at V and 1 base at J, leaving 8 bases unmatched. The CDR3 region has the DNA TGTGCCAGTAGTAACACCGGGAGGGACCTCCAAGAGACCCAGTACTTC. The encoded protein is CASSNTGRDLQETQYF.

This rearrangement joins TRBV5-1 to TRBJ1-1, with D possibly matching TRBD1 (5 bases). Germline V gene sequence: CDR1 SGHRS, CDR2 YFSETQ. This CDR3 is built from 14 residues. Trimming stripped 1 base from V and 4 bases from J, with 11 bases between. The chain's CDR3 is CASSLWVQGTEAFF. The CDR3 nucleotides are TGCGCCAGCAGCTTGTGGGTTCAGGGCACTGAAGCTTTCTTT.

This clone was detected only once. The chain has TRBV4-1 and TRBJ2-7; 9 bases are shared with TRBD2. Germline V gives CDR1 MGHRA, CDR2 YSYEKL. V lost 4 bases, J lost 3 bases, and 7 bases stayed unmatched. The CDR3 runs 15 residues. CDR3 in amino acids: CASSPGLAIGYEQYF. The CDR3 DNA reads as TGCGCCAGCAGCCCAGGACTAGCGATCGGCTACGAGCAGTACTTC.

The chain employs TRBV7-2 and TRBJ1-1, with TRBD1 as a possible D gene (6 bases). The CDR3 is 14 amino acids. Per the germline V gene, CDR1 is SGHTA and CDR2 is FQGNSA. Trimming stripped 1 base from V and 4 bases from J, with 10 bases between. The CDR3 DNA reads TGTGCCAGCAGCTTAGGGGGGCCGCGCACTGAAGCTTTCTTT. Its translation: CASSLGGPRTEAFF. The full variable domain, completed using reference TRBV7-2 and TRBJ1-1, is GAGVSQSPSNKVTEKGKDVELRCDPISGHTALYWYRQSLGQGLEFLIYFQGNSAPDKSGLPSDRFSAERTGGSVSTLTIQRTQQEDSAVYLCASSLGGPRTEAFFGQGTRLTVV.

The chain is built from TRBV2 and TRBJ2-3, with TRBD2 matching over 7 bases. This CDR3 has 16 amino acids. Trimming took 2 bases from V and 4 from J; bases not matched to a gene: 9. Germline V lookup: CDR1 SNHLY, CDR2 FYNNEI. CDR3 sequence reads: CASSEIGGSGADTQYF. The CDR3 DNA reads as TGTGCCAGCAGTGAAATCGGCGGGAGTGGAGCAGATACGCAGTATTTT.

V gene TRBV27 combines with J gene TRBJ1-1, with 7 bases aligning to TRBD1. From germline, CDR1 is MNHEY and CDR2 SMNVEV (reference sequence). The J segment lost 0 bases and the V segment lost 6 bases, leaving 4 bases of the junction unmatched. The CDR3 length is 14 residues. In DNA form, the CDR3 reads TGTGCCAGCAGGTCACAGGGGATGAACACTGAAGCTTTCTTT. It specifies CASRSQGMNTEAFF.

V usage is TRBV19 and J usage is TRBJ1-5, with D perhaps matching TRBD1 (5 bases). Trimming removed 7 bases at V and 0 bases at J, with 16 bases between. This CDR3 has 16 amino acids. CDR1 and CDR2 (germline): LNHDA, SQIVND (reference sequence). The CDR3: CASTSMGQLSNQPQHF. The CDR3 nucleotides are TGTGCCAGTACTTCCATGGGGCAACTTAGCAATCAGCCCCAGCATTTT.

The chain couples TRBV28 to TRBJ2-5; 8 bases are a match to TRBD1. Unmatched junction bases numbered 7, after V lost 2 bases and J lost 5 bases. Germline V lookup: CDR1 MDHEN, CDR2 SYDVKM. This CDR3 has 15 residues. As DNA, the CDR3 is TGTGCCAGCAGTTTAGGGTCAGGGGGCCCGGAGACCCAGTACTTC. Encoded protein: CASSLGSGGPETQYF.

The chain's CDR3 is CASSQDLGAGSSYEQYF. The CDR3 DNA is TGTGCCAGCAGCCAAGATTTGGGAGCGGGGAGCTCCTACGAGCAGTACTTC. The J gene is TRBJ2-7, the V gene TRBV4-2; 7 nucleotides agree with TRBD2. The V gene end was trimmed by 0 bases and the J gene end by 0 bases; junction bases not matched to a gene: 8. The CDR3 is 17 amino acids. Germline lookup yields CDR1 LGHNA and CDR2 YNFKEQ.

In DNA form, the CDR3 reads TGCGCCAGCAGCCTAGCACTAGCGGGGACCGGGGAGCTGTTTTTT. This sequence encodes CASSLALAGTGELFF. The chain has TRBV4-1 and TRBJ2-2; the match to TRBD2 covers 10 bases. There are 15 residues in the CDR3. Trimming took 4 bases from V and 5 from J; bases not matched to a gene: 4. Germline CDR1 reads MGHRA; CDR2 reads YSYEKL.